This T cell receptor beta chain was identified in a study of blood T cells in healthy people across ages. A second PCR of roughly 7 to 11 cycles used a sample-barcoded 5' primer and a J-beta primer mix. TCRdb reanalysed the 5' RACE reads using MiXCR and keeps one entry per CDR3 protein. The repertoire holds about 1,000,000 distinct CDR3 sequences, with 40% to 50% as singletons. From germline, CDR1 is SEHNR and CDR2 FQNEAQ (reference sequence). This CDR3 is 16 amino acids long. V lost 5 bases and J lost 1; bases outside the gene matches: 7. The sample comprised blood. This clonotype was sampled from a woman in her fifties or sixties in good health. This chain connects TRBV7-9 to TRBJ2-2; 7 positions match TRBD1. The CDR3 sequence: CASSLTGYKNTGELFF. The CDR3 nucleotides read TGTGCCAGCAGCCTGACAGGGTACAAGAACACCGGGGAGCTGTTTTTT.